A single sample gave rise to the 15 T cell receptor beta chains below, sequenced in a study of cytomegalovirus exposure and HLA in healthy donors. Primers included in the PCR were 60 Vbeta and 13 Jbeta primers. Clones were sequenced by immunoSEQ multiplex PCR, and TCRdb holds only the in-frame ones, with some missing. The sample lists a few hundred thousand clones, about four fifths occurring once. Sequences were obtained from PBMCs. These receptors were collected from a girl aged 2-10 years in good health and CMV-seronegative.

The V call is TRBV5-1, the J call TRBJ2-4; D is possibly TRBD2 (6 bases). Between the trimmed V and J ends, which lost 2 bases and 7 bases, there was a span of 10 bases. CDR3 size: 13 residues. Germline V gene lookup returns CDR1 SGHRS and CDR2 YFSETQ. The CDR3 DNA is TGCGCCAGCAGCTTTCCAAGCGGGAACATTCAGTACTTC. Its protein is CASSFPSGNIQYF.

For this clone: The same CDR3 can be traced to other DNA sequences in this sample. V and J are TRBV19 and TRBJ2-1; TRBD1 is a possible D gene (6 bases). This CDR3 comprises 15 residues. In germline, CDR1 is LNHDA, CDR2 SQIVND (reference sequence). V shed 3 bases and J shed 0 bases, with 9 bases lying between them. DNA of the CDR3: TGTGCCAGTAGTATCACAGGGAGCTCCTACAATGAGCAGTTCTTC. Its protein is CASSITGSSYNEQFF.

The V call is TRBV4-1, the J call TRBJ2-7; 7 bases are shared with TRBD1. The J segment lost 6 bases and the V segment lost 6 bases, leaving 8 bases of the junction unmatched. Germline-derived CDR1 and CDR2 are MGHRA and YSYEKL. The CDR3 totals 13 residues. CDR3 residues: CASSFKGGPEQYF. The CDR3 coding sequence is TGCGCCAGCAGTTTTAAAGGGGGCCCCGAGCAGTACTTC.

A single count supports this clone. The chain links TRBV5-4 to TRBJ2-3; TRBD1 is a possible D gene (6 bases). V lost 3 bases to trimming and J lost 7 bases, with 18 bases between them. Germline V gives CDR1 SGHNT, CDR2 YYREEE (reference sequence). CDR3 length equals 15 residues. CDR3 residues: CASSSAGDKRYTQYF. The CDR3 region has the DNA TGTGCCAGCAGCTCTGCCGGGGACAAGCGCTATACGCAGTATTTT.

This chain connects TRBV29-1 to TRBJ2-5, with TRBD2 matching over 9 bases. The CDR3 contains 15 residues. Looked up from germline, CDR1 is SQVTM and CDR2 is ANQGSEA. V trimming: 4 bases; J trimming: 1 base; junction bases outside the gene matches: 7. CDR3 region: CSVAAGGPFQETQYF. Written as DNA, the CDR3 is TGCAGCGTTGCGGCGGGGGGGCCTTTCCAAGAGACCCAGTACTTC.

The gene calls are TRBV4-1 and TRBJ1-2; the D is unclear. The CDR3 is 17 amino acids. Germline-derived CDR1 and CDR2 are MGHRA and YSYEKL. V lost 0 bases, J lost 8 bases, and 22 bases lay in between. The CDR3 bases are TGCGCCAGCAGCCAAGATCCATTCAGGATTTATTGGTGGGGCTACACCTTC. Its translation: CASSQDPFRIYWWGYTF.

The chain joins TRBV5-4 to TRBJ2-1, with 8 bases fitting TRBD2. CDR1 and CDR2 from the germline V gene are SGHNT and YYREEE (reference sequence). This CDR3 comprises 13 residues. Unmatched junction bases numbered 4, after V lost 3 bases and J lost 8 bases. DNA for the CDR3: TGTGCCAGCAGCTCCGGGGGGGCGTATGAGCAGTTCTTC. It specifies CASSSGGAYEQFF.

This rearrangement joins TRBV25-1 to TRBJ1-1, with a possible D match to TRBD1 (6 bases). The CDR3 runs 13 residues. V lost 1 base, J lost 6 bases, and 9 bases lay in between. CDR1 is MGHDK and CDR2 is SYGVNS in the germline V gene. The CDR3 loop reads CASSESGHAEAFF. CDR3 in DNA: TGTGCCAGCAGTGAATCGGGACATGCTGAAGCTTTCTTT.

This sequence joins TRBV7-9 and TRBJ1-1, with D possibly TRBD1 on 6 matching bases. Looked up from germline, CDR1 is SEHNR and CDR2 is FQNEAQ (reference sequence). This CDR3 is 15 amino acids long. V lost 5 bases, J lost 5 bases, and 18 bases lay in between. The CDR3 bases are TGTGCCAGCAGCCCCTGGGGTGACAGGCGGACTGAAGCTTTCTTT. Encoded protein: CASSPWGDRRTEAFF.

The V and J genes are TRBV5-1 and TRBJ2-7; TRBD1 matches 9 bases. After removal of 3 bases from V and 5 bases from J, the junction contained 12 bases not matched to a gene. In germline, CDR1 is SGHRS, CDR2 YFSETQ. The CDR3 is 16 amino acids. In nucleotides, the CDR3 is TGCGCCAGCAGCTGGCCAGACAGGGGGTCTTCGGACGAGCAGTACTTC. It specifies CASSWPDRGSSDEQYF. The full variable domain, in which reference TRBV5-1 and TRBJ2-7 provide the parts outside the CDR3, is KAGVTQTPRYLIKTRGQQVTLSCSPISGHRSVSWYQQTPGQGLQFLFEYFSETQRNKGNFPGRFSGRQFSNSRSEMNVSTLELGDSALYLCASSWPDRGSSDEQYFGPGTRLTVT.

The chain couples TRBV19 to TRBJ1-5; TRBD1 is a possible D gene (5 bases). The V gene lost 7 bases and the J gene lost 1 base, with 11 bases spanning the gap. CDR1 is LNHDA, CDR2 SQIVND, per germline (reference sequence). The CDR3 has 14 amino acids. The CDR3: CASKQAQSNQPQHF. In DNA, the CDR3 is TGTGCCAGTAAACAGGCCCAAAGCAATCAGCCCCAGCATTTT.

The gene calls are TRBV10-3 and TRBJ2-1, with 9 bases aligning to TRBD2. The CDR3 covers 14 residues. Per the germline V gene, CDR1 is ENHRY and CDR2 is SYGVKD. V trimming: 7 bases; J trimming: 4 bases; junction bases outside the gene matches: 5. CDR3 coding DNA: TGTGCCATCAATATAGCGGGAGCGTACAATGAGCAGTTCTTC. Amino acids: CAINIAGAYNEQFF.

CDR3 in DNA: TGTGCCAGCAGTTGGGGGGAGCGGGAGCTGTTTTTT. Amino acid sequence: CASSWGERELFF. The rearrangement uses TRBV27 and TRBJ2-2; tentative D call: TRBD2 (6 bases). The V and J ends lost 4 bases and 9 bases respectively, with 9 bases between them. Germline CDR1 MNHEY, CDR2 SMNVEV (reference sequence). The CDR3 consists of 12 residues.

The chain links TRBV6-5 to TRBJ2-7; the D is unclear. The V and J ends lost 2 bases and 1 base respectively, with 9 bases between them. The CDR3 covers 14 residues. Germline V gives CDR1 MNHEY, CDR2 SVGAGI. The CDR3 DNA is TGTGCCAGCAGTTACAGCGCATTATCCTACGAGCAGTACTTC. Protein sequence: CASSYSALSYEQYF.

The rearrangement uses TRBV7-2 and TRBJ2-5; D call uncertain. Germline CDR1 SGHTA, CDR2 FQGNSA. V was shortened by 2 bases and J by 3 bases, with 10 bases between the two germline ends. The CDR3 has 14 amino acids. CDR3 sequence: CASSLFGQEETQYF. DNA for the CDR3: TGTGCCAGCAGCTTATTTGGCCAAGAAGAGACCCAGTACTTC.